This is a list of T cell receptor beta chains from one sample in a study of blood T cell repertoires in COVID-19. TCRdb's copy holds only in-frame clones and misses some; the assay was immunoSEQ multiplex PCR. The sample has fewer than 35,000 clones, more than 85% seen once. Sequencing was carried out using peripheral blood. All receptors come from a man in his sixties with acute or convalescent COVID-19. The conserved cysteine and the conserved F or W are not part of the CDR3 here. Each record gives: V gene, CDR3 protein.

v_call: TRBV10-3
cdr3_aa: AIRGGLGSYDEQF

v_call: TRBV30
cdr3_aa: AWSVAGQGGDVRGYT

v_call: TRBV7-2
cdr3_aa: ASSLVGTGSPYNEQF

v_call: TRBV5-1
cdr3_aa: ASSLGLAGGYTGELF

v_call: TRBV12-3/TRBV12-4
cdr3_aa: ASSYSATGTQY

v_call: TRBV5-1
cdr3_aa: ASRSLTGGTEAF

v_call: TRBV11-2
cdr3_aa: ASSLSGSHIEQF

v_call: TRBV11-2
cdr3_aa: ASSLSGQEQF

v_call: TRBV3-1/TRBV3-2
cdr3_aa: ASSLDRNQPQH

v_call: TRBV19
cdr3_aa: ASSILDQPQH

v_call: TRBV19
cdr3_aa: ASSMRTRQTYEQY

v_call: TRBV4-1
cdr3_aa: ASSPVTSAYTYNEQF

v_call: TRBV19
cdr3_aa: ATRGGSNQPQH

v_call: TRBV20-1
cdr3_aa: SAPQGVEAF

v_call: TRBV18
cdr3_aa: ASSNRGVANEQF

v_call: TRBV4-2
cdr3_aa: ASSQGGQGVVGVNTEAF

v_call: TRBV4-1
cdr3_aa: ASTLTSGVYNEQF

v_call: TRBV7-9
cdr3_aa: ASSPRTSGAEQF

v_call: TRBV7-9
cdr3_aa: ASSLGGTGGLQETQY

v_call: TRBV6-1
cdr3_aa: ASSGVVGTGKGGYT

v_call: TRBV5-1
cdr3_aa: ASSLAPLTSGQQPNQF

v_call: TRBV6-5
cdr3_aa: ASSRTPNQPQH

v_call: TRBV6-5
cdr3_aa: ASTQGNSPLH

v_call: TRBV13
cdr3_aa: ASSSTLYSYEQY

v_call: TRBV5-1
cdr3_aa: ASSFSAGSYNEQF

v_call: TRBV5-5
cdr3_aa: ASSLPGLAAQGTQY

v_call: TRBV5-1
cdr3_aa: ASSLEWAGNEQF

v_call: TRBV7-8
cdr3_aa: ASSLLLAGAYNEQF

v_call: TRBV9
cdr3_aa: ASSLGTSGSGDEQF

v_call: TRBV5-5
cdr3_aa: ASGQAGKETQY

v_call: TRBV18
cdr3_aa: ASSPGFGVGGEQF

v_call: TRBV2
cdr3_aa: ASSKTAGSQGQPQH

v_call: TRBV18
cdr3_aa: ASSPSSVQETQY

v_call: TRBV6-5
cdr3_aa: ASTSDRVGNTIY

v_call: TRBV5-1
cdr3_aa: ASSLYLGSSGSEGTDTQY

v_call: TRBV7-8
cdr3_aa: ASSFPGTEPQH

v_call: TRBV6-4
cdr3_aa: ASSALGDTGELF

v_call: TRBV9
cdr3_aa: ASSLGLAAYGDTQY

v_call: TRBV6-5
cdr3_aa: ASRNRGVTGNTIY

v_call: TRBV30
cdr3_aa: AWSTYREAGNQPQH

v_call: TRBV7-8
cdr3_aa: ASTPEAGWNTEAF

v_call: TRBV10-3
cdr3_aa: AISETDYGYT

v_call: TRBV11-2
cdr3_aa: ASSSQGAGQPQH